One T cell receptor (beta chain) is described in this entry. The V and J ends lost 4 bases and 4 bases, in that order; junction bases with no gene match: 8. In germline, CDR1 is SGHAT, CDR2 FQNNGV. CDR3 length equals 16 residues. This entry is derived from a study of cytomegalovirus exposure and HLA in healthy donors. Researchers ran the PCR with 60 Vbeta and 13 Jbeta primers. Clones were sequenced by immunoSEQ multiplex PCR, and TCRdb holds only the in-frame ones, with some missing. Of about 200,000 clones listed, approximately 78% are singletons. The V call is TRBV11-2, the J call TRBJ2-3, with 10 bases identical to TRBD1. Sequencing was performed on PBMCs. The sequence came from a woman aged 40 to 50 in good health and CMV-seronegative. The CDR3 DNA reads as TGTGCCAGCAGCTCCGGACTGGGACAGGGGCCAGATACGCAGTATTTT. It encodes CASSSGLGQGPDTQYF.